One and the same sample provided the 13 T cell receptor beta chains below, sequenced in a study of T cell changes during pregnancy in multiple sclerosis. Sequencing was performed with immunoSEQ multiplex PCR; in TCRdb, only in-frame clones are kept and a portion is missing. Among fewer than 85,000 clones listed, approximately 92% were seen once. Source: peripheral blood, taken before pregnancy. Receptors originate from a female donor with multiple sclerosis, enrolled in a pregnancy study.

This chain connects TRBV5-4 to TRBJ2-5; D unclear. Germline V gene lookup returns CDR1 SGHNT and CDR2 YYREEE (reference sequence). This CDR3 comprises 14 residues. V shed 1 base and J shed 0 bases, with 7 bases lying between them. The CDR3 loop reads CASSLIDNQETQYF. CDR3 bases: TGTGCCAGCAGCTTGATTGACAACCAAGAGACCCAGTACTTC.

The chain recombines TRBV9 with TRBJ2-5, with D possibly being TRBD1 (6 bases). V gave up 0 bases and J gave up 4 bases, with 13 bases separating them. The CDR3 is 15 amino acids. CDR1 is SGDLS, CDR2 YYNGEE, per germline. CDR3 sequence: CASSVGGGVSETQYF. CDR3 nucleotides: TGTGCCAGCAGCGTAGGTGGGGGCGTATCAGAGACCCAGTACTTC.

The chain carries TRBV6-1 and TRBJ2-5, with 9 positions matching TRBD1. CDR1 is MNHNS, CDR2 SASEGT, per germline. The CDR3 totals 13 residues. V shed 6 bases, J shed 4 bases, and the junction held 3 bases outside the gene matches. The DNA for the CDR3 is TGTGCCAGCAGGGGGACAGGGATAGAGACCCAGTACTTC. It yields the protein CASRGTGIETQYF.

The rearrangement links TRBV27 to TRBJ1-1; 8 bases are shared with TRBD1. The CDR3 is 13 amino acids. Germline loops: CDR1 MNHEY, CDR2 SMNVEV (reference sequence). After removal of 6 bases from V and 5 bases from J, the junction contained 5 bases not matched to a gene. CDR3 in amino acids: CASRGQVGTEAFF. As DNA, the CDR3 is TGTGCCAGCAGGGGACAGGTGGGAACTGAAGCTTTCTTT.

This CDR3 reads CASSPRALGAWNTGELFF. Written as DNA, the CDR3 is TGCGCCAGCAGCCCCAGGGCTCTTGGTGCCTGGAACACCGGGGAGCTGTTTTTT. This chain links TRBV4-1 with TRBJ2-2, with D maybe TRBD1 (5 bases). Germline V CDR1 and CDR2: MGHRA, YSYEKL. This CDR3 has 18 residues. V gave up 4 bases and J gave up 1 base, with 19 bases separating them.

V gene TRBV5-4 combines with J gene TRBJ1-2; unclear D gene. The CDR3 covers 13 residues. The V gene's germline CDR1 is SGHNT and CDR2 YYREEE (reference sequence). The V gene lost 2 bases and the J gene lost 1 base, with 6 bases spanning the gap. This CDR3 reads CASSLQNNYGYTF. DNA for the CDR3: TGTGCCAGCAGCTTACAGAATAACTATGGCTACACCTTC.

The count of this clone is one. This chain joins TRBV7-2 and TRBJ2-1; D might be TRBD2 (5 bases). Germline V lookup: CDR1 SGHTA, CDR2 FQGNSA. The CDR3 extends over 14 amino acids. The ends were cut back, 0 bases at V and 4 bases at J, with 7 bases in the middle. The CDR3 nucleotides read TGTGCCAGCAGCTTAGCGGGAGAATACAATGAGCAGTTCTTC. It codes for CASSLAGEYNEQFF.

J is TRBJ1-2 and V is TRBV11-3; tentative D call: TRBD1 (5 bases). This CDR3 contains 13 residues. V lost 7 bases to trimming and J lost 0 bases, with 9 bases between them. Germline V gene sequence: CDR1 SGHNT, CDR2 YENEEA. CDR3 protein: CASMGDSNYGYTF. CDR3 DNA: TGTGCCAGCATGGGGGACTCTAACTATGGCTACACCTTC. Together with reference TRBV11-3 and TRBJ1-2, the CDR3 gives the full variable domain: EAGVVQSPRYKIIEKKQPVAFWCNPISGHNTLYWYLQNLGQGPELLIRYENEEAVDDSQLPKDRFSAERLKGVDSTLKIQPAELGDSAVYLCASMGDSNYGYTFGSGTRLTVV.

There are a few counts of this clone. The chain links TRBV14 to TRBJ2-1; 10 bases agree with TRBD2. CDR1 is SGHDN, CDR2 FVKESK, per germline. V lost 1 base and J lost 5; bases outside the gene matches: 5. CDR3 size: 16 residues. The CDR3 nucleotides read TGTGCCAGCAGCCAAGTGTGGACTAGCGGTAACAATGAGCAGTTCTTC. Its translation: CASSQVWTSGNNEQFF.

This chain's CDR3 is CATSRETNEQFF. The DNA of the CDR3 is TGTGCCACCAGCAGAGAGACAAATGAGCAGTTCTTC. The chain employs TRBV15 and TRBJ2-1; no reliable D call. This CDR3 has 12 amino acids. Germline CDR1 LNHNV, CDR2 YYDKDF (reference sequence). The ends were cut back, 0 bases at V and 7 bases at J, with 4 bases in the middle.

The chain is built from TRBV5-1 and TRBJ2-7, with 8 positions matching TRBD2. CDR1 SGHRS and CDR2 YFSETQ come from the germline V gene. The trim removed 3 bases at V and 2 bases at J, leaving 4 bases unmatched. The CDR3 contains 14 residues. The CDR3: CASSSTTSAYEQYF. As DNA, the CDR3 is TGCGCCAGCAGCTCGACGACTAGCGCCTACGAGCAGTACTTC.

This chain joins TRBV27 and TRBJ2-1; TRBD2 matches at 11 bases. Germline V gene sequence: CDR1 MNHEY, CDR2 SMNVEV (reference sequence). J gave up 4 bases and V 10 bases, and 9 bases lay outside the gene matches. The CDR3 runs 15 residues. The chain's CDR3 is CATVKLAGAYNEQFF. DNA for the CDR3: TGTGCCACCGTCAAACTAGCGGGAGCATACAATGAGCAGTTCTTC.

This chain connects TRBV6-1 to TRBJ2-3; 8 nucleotides match TRBD1. V lost 4 bases and J lost 6; bases outside the gene matches: 6. The germline V gene encodes CDR1 MNHNS and CDR2 SASEGT. The CDR3 spans 14 residues. The CDR3 bases are TGTGCCAGCAGTGCGGACAGGGCTCGGGATACGCAGTATTTT. Amino acid sequence: CASSADRARDTQYF.